This is a list of T cell receptor beta chains from one sample in a study of tumor and adjacent non-tumor tissue in lung cancer. TCRdb reprocessed the multiplex PCR reads via MiXCR and lists one record per CDR3 protein. The sample holds more than 55,000 distinct CDR3 sequences, about 55% seen once. The specimen sequenced was distant non-tumor lung tissue. The receptors originated from a man aged 70-80 years with non-small cell lung cancer. CDR3s include the opening cysteine and the closing phenylalanine or tryptophan. A D gene is named only where the DNA matches it firmly. Clone size is given for some rows only: seen once, a few or many times, or a class if the clone is expanded.

NA NA TRBJ2-1 TRBV11-3 CTSSFDRGTNNEQFF TGTACCAGCAGCTTTGATCGGGGAACTAACAATGAGCAGTTCTTC
medium-sized NA TRBJ1-5 TRBV20-1 CSARVGWGNQPQHF TGCAGTGCTAGAGTAGGGTGGGGGAATCAGCCCCAGCATTTT
NA NA TRBJ1-1 TRBV5-1 CASSLSAVNTEAFF TGCGCCAGCAGCTTGTCGGCCGTGAACACTGAAGCTTTCTTT
many NA TRBJ2-1 TRBV6-2/TRBV6-3 CASSLVGISYNEQFF TGTGCCAGCAGTTTAGTGGGGATCTCCTACAATGAGCAGTTCTTC
few TRBD1 TRBJ2-7 TRBV29-1 CSVKGQLEKEQYF TGCAGCGTCAAGGGACAGCTCGAAAAGGAGCAGTACTTC
NA TRBD2 TRBJ2-1 TRBV28 CASRVLAGKVKQFF TGTGCCAGCAGGGTACTAGCGGGGAAGGTTAAGCAGTTCTTC
NA NA TRBJ2-1 TRBV6-2/TRBV6-3 CASSNLGQNHNEQFF TGTGCCAGCAGCAACCTCGGACAGAACCACAATGAGCAGTTCTTT
NA NA TRBJ2-5 TRBV29-1 CSIEVPLKTEETRYF TGCAGCATTGAAGTCCCACTTAAAACAGAAGAGACCCGGTACTTC
NA NA TRBJ2-1 TRBV10-3 CVIGRLENEQFF TGTGTTATCGGAAGGCTTGAAAATGAGCAGTTCTTC
few NA TRBJ2-7 TRBV2 CASNSGFRSDEQYF TGTGCCAGCAATTCGGGGTTCAGATCTGACGAGCAGTACTTC
few NA TRBJ2-5 TRBV13 CASSPTTGETQYF TGTGCCAGCAGCCCAACGACTGGAGAGACCCAGTACTTC
NA NA TRBJ2-7 TRBV14 CASSQPGRGISYEQYF TGTGCCAGCAGTCAACCGGGTAGGGGAATATCCTACGAGCAGTACTTC
NA NA TRBJ1-2 TRBV11-2 CASSLAGWYDYTF TGTGCCAGCAGCTTAGCTGGTTGGTATGACTACACCTTC
NA NA TRBJ2-1 TRBV7-8 CASSLRDRRTYEQFF TGTGCCAGCAGCCTCCGGGATAGAAGAACCTACGAGCAGTTCTTC
NA TRBD2 TRBJ2-5 TRBV7-9 CASSPSGTSRSQYF TGTGCCAGCAGCCCTTCGGGGACTAGTAGGTCCCAGTACTTC